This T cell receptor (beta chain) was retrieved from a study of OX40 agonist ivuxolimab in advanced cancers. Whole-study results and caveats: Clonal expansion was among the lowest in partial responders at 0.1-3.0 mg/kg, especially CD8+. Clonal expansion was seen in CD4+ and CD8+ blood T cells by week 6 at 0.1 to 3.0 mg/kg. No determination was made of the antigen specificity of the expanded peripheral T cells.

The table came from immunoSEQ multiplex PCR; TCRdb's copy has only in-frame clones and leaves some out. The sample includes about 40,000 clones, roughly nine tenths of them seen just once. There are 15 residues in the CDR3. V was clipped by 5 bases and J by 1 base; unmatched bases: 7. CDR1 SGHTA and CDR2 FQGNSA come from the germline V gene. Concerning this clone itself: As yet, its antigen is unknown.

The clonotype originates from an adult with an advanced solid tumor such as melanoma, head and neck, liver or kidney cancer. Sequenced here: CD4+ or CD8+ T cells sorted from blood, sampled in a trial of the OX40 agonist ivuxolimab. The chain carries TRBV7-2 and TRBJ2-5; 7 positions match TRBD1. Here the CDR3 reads CASSPGQAIQETQYF. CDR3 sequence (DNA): TGTGCCAGCAGCCCCGGACAGGCGATCCAAGAGACCCAGTACTTC.